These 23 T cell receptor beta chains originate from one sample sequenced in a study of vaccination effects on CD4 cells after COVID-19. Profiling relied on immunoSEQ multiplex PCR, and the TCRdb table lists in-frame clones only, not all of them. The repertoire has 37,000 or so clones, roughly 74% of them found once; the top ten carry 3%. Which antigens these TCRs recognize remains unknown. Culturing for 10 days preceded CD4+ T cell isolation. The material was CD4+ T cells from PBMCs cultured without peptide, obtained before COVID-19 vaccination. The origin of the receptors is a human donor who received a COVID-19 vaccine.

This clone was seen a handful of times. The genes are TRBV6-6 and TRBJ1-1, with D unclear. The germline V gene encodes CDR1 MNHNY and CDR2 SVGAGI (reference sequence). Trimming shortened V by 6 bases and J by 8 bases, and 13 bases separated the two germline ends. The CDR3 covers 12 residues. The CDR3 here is CASRYVGDEAFF. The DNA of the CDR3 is TGTGCCAGCAGGTATGTGGGCGACGAAGCTTTCTTT.

The CDR3 reads CASRDGSHYGYTF. CDR3 nucleotides: TGTGCCAGTAGGGATGGAAGTCACTATGGCTACACCTTC. The chain carries TRBV19 and TRBJ1-2, with unresolved D. V dropped 6 bases and J dropped 3 bases, with 11 bases sitting between them. Germline lookup yields CDR1 LNHDA and CDR2 SQIVND (reference sequence). This CDR3 is built from 13 residues.

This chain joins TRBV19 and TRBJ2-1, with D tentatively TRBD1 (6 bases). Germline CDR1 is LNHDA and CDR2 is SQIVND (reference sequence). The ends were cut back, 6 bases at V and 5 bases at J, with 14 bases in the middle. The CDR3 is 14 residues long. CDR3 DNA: TGTGCCAGTAGCACAGGGTGGGCAGACAATGAGCAGTTCTTC. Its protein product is CASSTGWADNEQFF.

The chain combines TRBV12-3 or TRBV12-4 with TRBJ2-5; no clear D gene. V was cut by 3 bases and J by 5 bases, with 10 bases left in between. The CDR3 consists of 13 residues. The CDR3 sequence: CASSFSKGETQYF. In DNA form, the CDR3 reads TGTGCCAGCAGTTTTAGTAAGGGCGAGACCCAGTACTTC.

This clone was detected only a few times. The CDR3 is CASSYSYDRGRIGYTF. DNA for the CDR3: TGTGCCAGCAGTTACTCATACGACAGGGGGCGCATTGGCTACACCTTC. The V call is TRBV6-5, the J call TRBJ1-2; 10 bases fit TRBD1. Germline V gene sequence: CDR1 MNHEY, CDR2 SVGAGI. CDR3 length: 16 residues. V shed 0 bases and J 7 bases; nucleotides not matched to a gene: 8.

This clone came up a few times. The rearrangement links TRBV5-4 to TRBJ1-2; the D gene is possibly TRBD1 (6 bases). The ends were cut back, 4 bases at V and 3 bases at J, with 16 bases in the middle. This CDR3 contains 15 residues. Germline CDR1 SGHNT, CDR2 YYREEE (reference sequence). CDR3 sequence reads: CASSLGQQRDYGYTF. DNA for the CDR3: TGTGCCAGCAGCCTGGGACAACAGAGGGACTATGGCTACACCTTC.

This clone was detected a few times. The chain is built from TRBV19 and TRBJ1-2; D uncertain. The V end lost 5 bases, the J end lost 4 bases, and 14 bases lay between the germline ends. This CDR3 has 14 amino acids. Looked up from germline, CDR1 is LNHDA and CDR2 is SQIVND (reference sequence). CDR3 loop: CASSDVGGIYGYTF. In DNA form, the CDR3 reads TGTGCCAGTAGTGACGTGGGAGGGATCTATGGCTACACCTTC.

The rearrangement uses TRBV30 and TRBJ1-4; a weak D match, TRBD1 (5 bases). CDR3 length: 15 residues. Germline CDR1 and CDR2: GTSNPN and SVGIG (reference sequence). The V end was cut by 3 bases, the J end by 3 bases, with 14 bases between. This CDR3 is CAWRRKGRSNEKLFF. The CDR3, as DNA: TGTGCCTGGAGGCGGAAGGGGAGATCTAATGAAAAACTGTTTTTT.

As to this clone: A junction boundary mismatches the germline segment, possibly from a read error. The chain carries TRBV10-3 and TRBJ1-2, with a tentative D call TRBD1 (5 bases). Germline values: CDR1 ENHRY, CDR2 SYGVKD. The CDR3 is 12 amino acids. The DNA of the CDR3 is TGTGCCATCAGTGAGTCGAGTTCAGGGAAGAACTTC. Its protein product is CAISESSSGKNF.

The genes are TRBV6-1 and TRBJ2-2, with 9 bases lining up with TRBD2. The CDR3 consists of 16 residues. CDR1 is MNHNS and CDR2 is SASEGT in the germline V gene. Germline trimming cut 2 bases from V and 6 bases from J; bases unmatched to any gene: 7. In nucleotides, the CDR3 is TGTGCCAGCAGTGAACAACGGACTAGCGTGGCCGGGGAGCTGTTTTTT. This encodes CASSEQRTSVAGELFF.

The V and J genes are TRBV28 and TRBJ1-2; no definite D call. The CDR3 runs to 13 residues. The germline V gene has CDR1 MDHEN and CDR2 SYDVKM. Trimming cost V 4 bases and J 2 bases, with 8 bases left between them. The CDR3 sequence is CASSSGGNYGYTF. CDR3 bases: TGTGCCAGCAGTTCTGGCGGGAACTATGGCTACACCTTC.

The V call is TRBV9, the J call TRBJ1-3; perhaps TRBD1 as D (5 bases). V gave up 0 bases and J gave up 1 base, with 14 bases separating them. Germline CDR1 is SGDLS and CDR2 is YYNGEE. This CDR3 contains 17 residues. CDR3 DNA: TGTGCCAGCAGCGTAGGGCCCAGGGCCCATTCTGGAAACACCATATATTTT. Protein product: CASSVGPRAHSGNTIYF.

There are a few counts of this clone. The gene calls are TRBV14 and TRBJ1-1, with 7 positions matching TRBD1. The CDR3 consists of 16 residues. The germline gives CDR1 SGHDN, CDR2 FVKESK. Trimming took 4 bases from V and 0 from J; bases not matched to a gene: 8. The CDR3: CASSLYRGAMNTEAFF. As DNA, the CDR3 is TGTGCCAGCAGCCTCTACAGGGGCGCCATGAACACTGAAGCTTTCTTT.

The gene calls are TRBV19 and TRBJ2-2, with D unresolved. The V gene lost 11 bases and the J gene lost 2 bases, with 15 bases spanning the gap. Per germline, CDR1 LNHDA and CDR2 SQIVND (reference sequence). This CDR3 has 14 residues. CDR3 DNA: TGTGCCGCATCCGGCGAATTTAACACCGGGGAGCTGTTTTTT. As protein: CAASGEFNTGELFF. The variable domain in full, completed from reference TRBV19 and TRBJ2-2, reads DGGITQSPKYLFRKEGQNVTLSCEQNLNHDAMYWYRQDPGQGLRLIYYSQIVNDFQKGDIAEGYSVSREKKESFPLTVTSAQKNPTAFYLCAASGEFNTGELFFGEGSRLTVL.

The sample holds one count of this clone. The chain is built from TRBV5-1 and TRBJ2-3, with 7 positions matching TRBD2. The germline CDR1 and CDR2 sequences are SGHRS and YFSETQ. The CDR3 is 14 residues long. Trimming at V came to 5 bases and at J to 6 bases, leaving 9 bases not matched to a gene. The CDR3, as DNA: TGCGCCAGCAGGGCGCCCGGGAGGAGGGATACGCAGTATTTT. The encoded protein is CASRAPGRRDTQYF.

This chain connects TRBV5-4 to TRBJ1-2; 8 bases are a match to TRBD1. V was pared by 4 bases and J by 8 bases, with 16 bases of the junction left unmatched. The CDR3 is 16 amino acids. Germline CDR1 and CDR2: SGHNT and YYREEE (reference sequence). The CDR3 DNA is TGTGCCAGCAGCCTGGACAGGGAGCGCGTATCCCGGGGCTACACCTTC. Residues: CASSLDRERVSRGYTF.

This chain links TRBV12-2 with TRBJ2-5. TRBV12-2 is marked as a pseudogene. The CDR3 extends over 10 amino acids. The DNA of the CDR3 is TGTGCAAGTCGCACCCCACCCGAGTACTTC. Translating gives CASRTPPEYF.

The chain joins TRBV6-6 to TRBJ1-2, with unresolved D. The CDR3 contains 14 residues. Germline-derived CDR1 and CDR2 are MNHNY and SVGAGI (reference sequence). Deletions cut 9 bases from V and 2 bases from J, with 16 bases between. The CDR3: CASLFALLNYGYTF. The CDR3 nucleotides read TGTGCCAGTTTATTTGCCCTCCTAAACTATGGCTACACCTTC.

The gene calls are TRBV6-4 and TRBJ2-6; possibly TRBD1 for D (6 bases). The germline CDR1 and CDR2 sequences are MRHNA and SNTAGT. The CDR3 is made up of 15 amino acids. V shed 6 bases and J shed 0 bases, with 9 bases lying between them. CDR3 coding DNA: TGTGCCAGCAGCCCACAGGGCTCTGGGGCCAACGTCCTGACTTTC. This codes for CASSPQGSGANVLTF.

The CDR3 DNA is TGTGCCAGCAGTTCCTTCACTGAAGCTTTCTTT. As protein: CASSSFTEAFF. The chain has TRBV12-3 or TRBV12-4 and TRBJ1-1; D is unresolved. V dropped 4 bases and J dropped 4 bases, with 4 bases sitting between them. The CDR3 is made up of 11 amino acids.

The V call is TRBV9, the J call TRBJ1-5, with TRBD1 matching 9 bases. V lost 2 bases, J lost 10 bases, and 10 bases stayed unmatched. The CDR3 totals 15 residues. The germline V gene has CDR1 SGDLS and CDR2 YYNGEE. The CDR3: CASSVGPGQGNPQHF. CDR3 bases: TGTGCCAGCAGCGTCGGACCGGGACAGGGCAACCCCCAGCATTTT.

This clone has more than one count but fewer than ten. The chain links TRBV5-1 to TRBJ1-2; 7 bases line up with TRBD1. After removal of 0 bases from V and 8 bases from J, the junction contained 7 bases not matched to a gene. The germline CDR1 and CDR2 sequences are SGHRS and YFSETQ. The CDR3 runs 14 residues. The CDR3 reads CASSLAGTAGGYTF. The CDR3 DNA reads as TGCGCCAGCAGCTTGGCCGGGACAGCGGGGGGCTACACCTTC.

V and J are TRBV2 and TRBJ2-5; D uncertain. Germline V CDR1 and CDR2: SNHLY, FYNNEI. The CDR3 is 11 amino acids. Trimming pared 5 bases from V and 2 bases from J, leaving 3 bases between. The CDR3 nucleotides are TGTGCCAGCAGTTTACAAGAGACCCAGTACTTC. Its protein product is CASSLQETQYF.